Listed below are T cell receptor beta chains from one sample, sequenced in a study of cytomegalovirus exposure and HLA in healthy donors. TCRdb's table, derived via immunoSEQ multiplex PCR, lists solely in-frame clones and lacks some. The data contain approximately 54,000 clones, approximately 89% of them singletons. Sequencing used PBMCs. Receptor source: a woman between 18 and 29 years old in good health and CMV-seropositive. Each CDR3 is given with its conserved first and last residue. A D gene is named only where the DNA matches it firmly. Size is stated for part of the rows, as once, few or many counts, or as a class when the clone is expanded.

TRBV2	few	.	TRBJ1-1	CASSPGDHEAFF	TGTGCCAGCAGTCCGGGGGACCATGAAGCTTTCTTT
TRBV6-5	.	TRBD1	TRBJ1-1	CASSYVQGGTEAFF	TGTGCCAGCAGTTACGTTCAGGGGGGCACTGAAGCTTTCTTT
TRBV30	.	.	TRBJ1-5	CAWSKSSSNQPQHF	TGTGCCTGGAGTAAAAGTAGTAGCAATCAGCCCCAGCATTTT
TRBV13	.	TRBD2	TRBJ2-3	CASSLGGSADTQYF	TGTGCCAGCAGCCTGGGGGGGTCCGCAGATACGCAGTATTTT
TRBV7-8	.	TRBD2	TRBJ2-3	CASSSKRGATDTQYF	TGTGCCAGCAGCTCAAAGCGGGGGGCCACAGATACGCAGTATTTT
TRBV25-1	.	.	TRBJ2-3	CASSVTGTDTQYF	TGTGCCAGCAGCGTTACAGGGACAGATACGCAGTATTTT
TRBV28	.	.	TRBJ1-2	CASSPREGVGYTF	TGTGCCAGCAGCCCCAGAGAGGGTGTAGGGTACACCTTC
TRBV5-4	.	TRBD1	TRBJ1-2	CASSPDRGGGYTF	TGTGCCAGCAGCCCTGACAGGGGAGGCGGCTACACCTTC
TRBV4-1	.	TRBD2	TRBJ2-1	CASSQQRGGRSYNEQFF	TGCGCCAGCAGCCAACAGCGGGGGGGCCGCTCCTACAATGAGCAGTTCTTC
TRBV19	.	.	TRBJ2-5	CATSNRDTQETQYF	TGTGCCACATCCAACCGGGACACCCAAGAGACCCAGTACTTC
TRBV2	.	TRBD2	TRBJ2-5	CASTRDYEGTQYF	TGTGCCAGCACCCGGGACTACGAGGGGACCCAGTACTTC
TRBV5-1	once	TRBD2	TRBJ2-3	CASLAGGSDTQYF	TGCGCCAGCCTAGCGGGGGGCTCAGATACGCAGTATTTT
TRBV19	.	.	TRBJ2-7	CASSIGQGLSYEQYF	TGTGCCAGTAGTATCGGCCAGGGACTCTCCTACGAGCAGTACTTC
TRBV30	.	TRBD1	TRBJ1-2	CACTPTGLAGGYTF	TGTGCCTGCACCCCGACAGGGCTTGCGGGTGGCTACACCTTC
TRBV14	.	.	TRBJ2-7	CASSQVRYEQYF	TGTGCCAGCAGCCAAGTTCGCTACGAGCAGTACTTC
TRBV7-8	.	.	TRBJ1-4	CASSQDEVGNEKLFF	TGCGCCAGCAGCCAAGATGAGGTCGGTAATGAAAAACTGTTTTTT
TRBV7-9	.	.	TRBJ2-1	CASSLGQADYNEQFF	TGTGCCAGCAGCTTGGGTCAGGCCGACTACAATGAGCAGTTCTTC